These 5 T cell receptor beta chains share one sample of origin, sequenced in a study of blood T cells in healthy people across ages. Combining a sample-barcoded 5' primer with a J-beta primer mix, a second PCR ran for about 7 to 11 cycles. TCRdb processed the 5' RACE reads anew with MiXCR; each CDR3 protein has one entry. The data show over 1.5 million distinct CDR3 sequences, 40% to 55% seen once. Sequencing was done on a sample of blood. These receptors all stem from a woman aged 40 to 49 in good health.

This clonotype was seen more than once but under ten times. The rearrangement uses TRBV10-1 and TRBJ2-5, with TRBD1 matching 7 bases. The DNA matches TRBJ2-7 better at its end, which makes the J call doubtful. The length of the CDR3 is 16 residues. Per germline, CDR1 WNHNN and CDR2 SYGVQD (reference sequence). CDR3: CASSEIGGDPTYEQYF. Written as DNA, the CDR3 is TGCGCCAGCAGTGAGATAGGGGGCGACCCTACCTACGAGCAGTACTTC.

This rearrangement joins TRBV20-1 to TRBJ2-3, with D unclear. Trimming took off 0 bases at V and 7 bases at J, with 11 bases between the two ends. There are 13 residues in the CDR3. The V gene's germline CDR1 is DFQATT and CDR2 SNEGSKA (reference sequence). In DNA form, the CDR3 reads TGCAGTGCTAGAGAAGGTCTTACTAATACGCAGTATTTT. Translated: CSAREGLTNTQYF.

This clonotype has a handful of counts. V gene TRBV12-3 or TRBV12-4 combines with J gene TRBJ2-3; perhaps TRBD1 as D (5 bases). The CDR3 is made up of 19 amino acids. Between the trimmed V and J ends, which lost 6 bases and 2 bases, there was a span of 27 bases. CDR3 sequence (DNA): TGTGCCAGCAGCCTAAGGGGTCCAGGGATCCCTGCTATCACAGATACGCAGTATTTT. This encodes CASSLRGPGIPAITDTQYF.

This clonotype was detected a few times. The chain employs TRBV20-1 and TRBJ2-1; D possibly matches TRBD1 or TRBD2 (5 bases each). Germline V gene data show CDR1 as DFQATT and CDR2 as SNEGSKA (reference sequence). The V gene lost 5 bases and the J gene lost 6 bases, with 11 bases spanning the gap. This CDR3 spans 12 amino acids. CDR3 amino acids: CSAWDQGNEQFF. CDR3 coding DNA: TGCAGTGCTTGGGACCAGGGCAATGAGCAGTTCTTC.

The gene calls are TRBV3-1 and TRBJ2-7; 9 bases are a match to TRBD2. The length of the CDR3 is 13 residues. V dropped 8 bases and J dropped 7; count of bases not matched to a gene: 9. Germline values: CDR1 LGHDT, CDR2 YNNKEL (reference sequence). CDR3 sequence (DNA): TGTGCCAGCTCTAGCGGGGTCCACAATGAGCAGTACTTC. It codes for CASSSGVHNEQYF.